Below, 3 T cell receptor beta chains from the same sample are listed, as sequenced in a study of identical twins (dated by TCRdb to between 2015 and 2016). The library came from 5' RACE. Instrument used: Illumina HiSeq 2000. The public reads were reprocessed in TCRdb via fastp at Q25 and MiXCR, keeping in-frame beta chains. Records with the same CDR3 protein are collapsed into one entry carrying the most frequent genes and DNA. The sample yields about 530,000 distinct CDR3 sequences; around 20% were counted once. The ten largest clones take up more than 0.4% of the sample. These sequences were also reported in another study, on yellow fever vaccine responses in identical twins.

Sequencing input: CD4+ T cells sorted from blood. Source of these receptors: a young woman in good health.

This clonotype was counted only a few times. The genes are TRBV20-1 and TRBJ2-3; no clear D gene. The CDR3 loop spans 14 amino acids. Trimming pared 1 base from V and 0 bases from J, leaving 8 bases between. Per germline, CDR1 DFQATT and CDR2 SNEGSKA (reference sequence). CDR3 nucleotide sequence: TGCAGTGCTAGAGTGCCGGCTAGCACAGATACGCAGTATTTT. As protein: CSARVPASTDTQYF.

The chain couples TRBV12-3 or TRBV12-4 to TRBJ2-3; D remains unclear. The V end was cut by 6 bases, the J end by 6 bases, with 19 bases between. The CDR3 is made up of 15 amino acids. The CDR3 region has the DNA TGTGCCAGCAGAACCCCCACGACACTGACGGATACGCAGTATTTT. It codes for CASRTPTTLTDTQYF.

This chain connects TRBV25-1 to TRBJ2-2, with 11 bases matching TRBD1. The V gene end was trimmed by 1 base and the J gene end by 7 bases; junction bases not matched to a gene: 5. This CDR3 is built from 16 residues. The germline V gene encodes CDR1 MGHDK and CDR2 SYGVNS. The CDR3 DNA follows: TGTGCCAGCAGTGAATCGGACAGGGGGCGCGGCGGGGAGCTGTTTTTT. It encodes CASSESDRGRGGELFF.